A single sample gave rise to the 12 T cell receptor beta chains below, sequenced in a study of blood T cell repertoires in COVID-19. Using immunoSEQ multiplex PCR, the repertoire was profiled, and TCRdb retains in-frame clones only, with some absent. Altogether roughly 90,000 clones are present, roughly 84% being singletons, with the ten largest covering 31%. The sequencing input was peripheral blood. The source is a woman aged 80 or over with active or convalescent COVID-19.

CDR3 residues: CAISVVAAEGNSPLHF. The CDR3 DNA sequence: TGTGCCATCAGTGTGGTGGCAGCTGAGGGTAATTCACCCCTCCACTTT. The rearrangement joins TRBV10-3 to TRBJ1-6, with D unclear. This CDR3 region has 16 residues. The V and J ends lost 4 bases and 6 bases respectively, with 16 bases between them. CDR1 ENHRY and CDR2 SYGVKD come from the germline V gene.

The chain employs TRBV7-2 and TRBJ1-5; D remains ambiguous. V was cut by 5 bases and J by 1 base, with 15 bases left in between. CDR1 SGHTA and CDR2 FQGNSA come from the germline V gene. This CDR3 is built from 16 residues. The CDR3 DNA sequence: TGTGCCAGCAGCACGGGAAACCCGGGGAGCAATCAGCCCCAGCATTTT. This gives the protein CASSTGNPGSNQPQHF.

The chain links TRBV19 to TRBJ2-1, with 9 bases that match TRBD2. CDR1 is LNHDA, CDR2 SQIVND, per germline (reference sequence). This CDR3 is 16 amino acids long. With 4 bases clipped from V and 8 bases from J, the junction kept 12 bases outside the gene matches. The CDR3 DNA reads TGTGCCAGTAGTAACCCGAGCGGGAGGATAGGGGATGAGCAGTTCTTC. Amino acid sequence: CASSNPSGRIGDEQFF.

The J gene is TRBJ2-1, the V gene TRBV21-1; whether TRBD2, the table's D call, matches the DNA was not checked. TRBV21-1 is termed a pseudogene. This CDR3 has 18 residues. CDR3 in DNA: TGTGCCAGCAGTCAGTCTTCGGTGGGAGAGCTCTCCTACAATGAGCAGTTCTTC. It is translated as CASSQSSVGELSYNEQFF.

Written as DNA, the CDR3 is TGTGCCAGCAGCCCAGGGGAGGGAGGCTACACCTTC. The encoded protein is CASSPGEGGYTF. The chain has TRBV6-5 and TRBJ1-2; maybe TRBD1 (6 bases). CDR1 and CDR2 from the germline V gene are MNHEY and SVGAGI. V dropped 6 bases and J dropped 8 bases, with 13 bases sitting between them. The CDR3 has 12 amino acids.

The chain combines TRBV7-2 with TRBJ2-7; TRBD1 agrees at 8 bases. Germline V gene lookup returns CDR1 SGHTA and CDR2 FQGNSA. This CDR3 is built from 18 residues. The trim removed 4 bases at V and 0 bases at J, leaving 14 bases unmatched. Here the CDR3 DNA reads TGTGCCAGCAGCTACCAGACAGGGGCAAGCCAAATCTCCTACGAGCAGTACTTC. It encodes CASSYQTGASQISYEQYF. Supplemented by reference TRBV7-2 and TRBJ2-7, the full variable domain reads GAGVSQSPSNKVTEKGKDVELRCDPISGHTALYWYRQSLGQGLEFLIYFQGNSAPDKSGLPSDRFSAERTGGSVSTLTIQRTQQEDSAVYLCASSYQTGASQISYEQYFGPGTRLTVT.

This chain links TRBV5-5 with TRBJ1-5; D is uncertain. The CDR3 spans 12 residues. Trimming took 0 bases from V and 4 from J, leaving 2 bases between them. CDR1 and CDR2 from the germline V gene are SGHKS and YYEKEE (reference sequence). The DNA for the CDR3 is TGTGCCAGCAGCTTGGTAAATCAGCCCCAGCATTTT. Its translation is CASSLVNQPQHF.

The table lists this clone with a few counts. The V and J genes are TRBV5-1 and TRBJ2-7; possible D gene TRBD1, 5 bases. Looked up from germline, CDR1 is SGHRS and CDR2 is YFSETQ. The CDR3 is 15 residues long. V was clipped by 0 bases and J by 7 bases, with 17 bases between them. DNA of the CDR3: TGCGCCAGCAGCTTGGGGGCAGGGTCATTCGGAGAGCAGTACTTC. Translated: CASSLGAGSFGEQYF.

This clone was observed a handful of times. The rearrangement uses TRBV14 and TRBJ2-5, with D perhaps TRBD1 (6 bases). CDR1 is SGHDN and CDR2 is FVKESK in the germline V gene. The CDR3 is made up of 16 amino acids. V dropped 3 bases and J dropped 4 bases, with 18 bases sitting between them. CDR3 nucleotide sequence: TGTGCCAGCAGCCATAACCAACAGGGATTCCGAGAGACCCAGTACTTC. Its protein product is CASSHNQQGFRETQYF.

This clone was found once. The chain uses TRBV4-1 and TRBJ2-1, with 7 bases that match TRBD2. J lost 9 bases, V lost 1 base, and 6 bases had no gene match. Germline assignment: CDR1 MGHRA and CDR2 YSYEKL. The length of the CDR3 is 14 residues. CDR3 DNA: TGCGCCAGCAGCCAAGGGATATGGGGGGGTGAGCAGTTCTTC. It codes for CASSQGIWGGEQFF.

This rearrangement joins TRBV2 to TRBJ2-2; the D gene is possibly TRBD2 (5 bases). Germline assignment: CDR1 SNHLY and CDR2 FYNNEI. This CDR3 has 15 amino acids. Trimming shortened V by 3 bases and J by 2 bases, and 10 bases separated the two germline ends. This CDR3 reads CASSELGSNTGELFF. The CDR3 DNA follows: TGTGCCAGCAGTGAGTTAGGGAGTAACACCGGGGAGCTGTTTTTT.

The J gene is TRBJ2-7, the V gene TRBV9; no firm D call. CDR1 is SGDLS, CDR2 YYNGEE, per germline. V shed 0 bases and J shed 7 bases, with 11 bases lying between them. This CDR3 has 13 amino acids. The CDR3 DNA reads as TGTGCCAGCAGCGTAGTGGCCCTCGGGGAGCAGTACTTC. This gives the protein CASSVVALGEQYF.